Here is one T cell receptor (beta chain) with its context. This clone's antigen is unknown. Base qualities are not provided; no much larger clone lies one nucleotide away. This entry comes from a study of cytomegalovirus exposure and HLA in healthy donors (dated by TCRdb to the late 2010s). At the level of the whole study: In an earlier analysis of 550 to 750 of the donors, under 300 Gb of sequence data and some 100 million unique TCR beta sequences from roughly 200 million T cells were reported. A later genetic analysis used genome-wide SNP genotypes for about three fifths of the 666 donors, treating that subset as a discovery cohort. Class I and class II HLA loci were covered by the typing at four-digit resolution. Donor age, sex, ethnicity and CMV serostatus were compiled together with the repertoire data. Rather than drawing on any new phenotypic data, the later analysis identified candidate immune exposures from TCR beta sequences and the way those sequences occurred across donors. Four or five DR-DQ haplotypes were handled as single units for association and clustering because linkage in the cohort was strong. The T cell repertoires of roughly 660 subjects were profiled by immunosequencing and related to cytomegalovirus serostatus. Typing coverage differed by locus: A, B, C, DRB1 and DQB1 were typed in about 629-630 donors, DQA1 in about 550, DPA1 in roughly 590, and DPB1 in about 450. The study combined high-throughput TCR immunosequencing, statistical association of individual TCRs with disease status, and machine learning to predict cytomegalovirus infection status. Every repertoire in the discovery cohort had been generated on one and the same sequencing platform. Of the 300 to 450 genotyped donors, 70% to 90% were placed in the genetic ancestry cluster associated with self-reported Caucasian donors. An early release that covered fewer than 750 HLA-typed donors contained around 300 gigabases of sequencing data and 75 million to 100 million unique TCR sequences. Besides the first cohort of around 700 subjects, a separate validation cohort made up of over 95 different subjects was used. A later analysis re-examined previously published TCR beta repertoires from about 700 donors and added high-resolution HLA genotyping to investigate patterns of TCR occurrence. An earlier analysis of around 540 of the donors applied high-throughput TCR beta sequencing to assess whether each TCR beta V gene segment acted as functional or pseudogenic. The study was designed to test whether signatures of past pathogen exposure could be identified by cataloging public T cell receptors. Among some 400 genotyped donors of the cohort, an average of around 250,000 unique TCR beta nucleotide sequences was sequenced per donor, of which about 18% were non-productive. On the study overall, not on this receptor specifically: Roughly uniform sequencing depth across donors was assumed in presence/absence analyses, although this assumption may not hold. A later analysis found that TCR association rates varied across HLA loci, with DRB1 alleles showing the most associated TCRs and HLA-C alleles the fewest. In a later analysis, several top co-occurrence clusters were reported to appear linked to parvovirus B19, influenza, CMV and Epstein-Barr virus. Correlated functional status among segregating V segments might be attributable to linkage disequilibrium, but an unknown experimental factor could not be ruled out. The cohort was sequenced for TCR beta chains only, and without alpha or paired-chain data the features that could be detected were limited. An earlier analysis of 587 of the donors showed that most TCR beta V segments appeared in productive rearrangements either about 90% or about 30% of the time, which broadly matched IMGT annotations. A further reported finding was that TCR beta sequences accurately predicted the HLA-A and HLA-B alleles for most subjects in the first cohort. In vitro tests confirmed that a few of the cytomegalovirus-associated TCR beta chains recognize cytomegalovirus antigens. In the study, approximately 160 TCR beta chains were listed as associated with cytomegalovirus. Most TCR sequences were observed very rarely across donors, whereas some public TCRs were present in many individuals. For the cohort, immune exposure information was limited to CMV serostatus. When HLA alleles, especially DR and DQ, strongly co-occurred, attributing TCR associations to individual alleles was difficult. In a later analysis, HLA-associated TCR beta chains were found to be more clonally expanded and to have lower generation probabilities than equally common non-associated chains. A cluster of highly shared sequence variants was judged likely to represent a technical artifact of the sequencing pipeline. A later analysis associated 16,951 TCR beta sequences with specific HLA alleles at a false discovery rate of 0.05. According to a later genetic analysis, donors in an Asian-associated ancestry cluster had fewer N-insertions in productive TCRs than the approximately 700-donor mean. About 17 rarely observed V segments, including chromosome 9 orphons, were excluded from the earlier analysis of about 610 of the donors because counts were too low. HLA typing was unavailable for some donors at each locus, so association tests used only the typed subset. A later genetic analysis associated a missense DCLRE1C variant with V-gene and J-gene trimming of TCR beta chains, and an independent cohort replicated the association. The classifier was reported to diagnose cytomegalovirus status with high specificity and sensitivity in both the original cohort and the validation cohort. The authors suggested that the approach could potentially be generalized to other disease states and immunological phenotypes. Most CMV-associated TCR beta chains appeared to be HLA-restricted in a later analysis, and the HLA associations seemed to be driven largely by CMV exposure.

The protocol used for the library was the immunoSEQ multiplex PCR assay. For the multiplex PCR, a mixture combining 60 forward primers for TCR Vbeta segments and 13 reverse primers for TCR Jbeta segments was used. The CDR3 region of rearranged TCR beta genes was amplified from genomic DNA by a multiplex PCR assay. The amplified TCR beta libraries were sequenced on the Illumina HiSeq System as 87-base-pair reads. The study's processing was this. Across the 666 repertoires, a later analysis counted about 81 million unique TCR beta chains, about 10 million of which were shared by at least two donors. A nearest-neighbor algorithm error-corrected the raw reads and collapsed the reads into unique sequences, merging closely related sequences to remove PCR and sequencing errors. To assign V, D and J gene segments, CDR3 sequences were aligned to IMGT reference sequences. For a sequence to be retained, a match of at least six nucleotides was required to both a V gene segment and a J gene segment. A rearrangement was called productive if the CDR3 had no stop codons and remained in frame with V and J, and every other rearrangement was called non-productive. Following IMGT convention, CDR3 was defined as the stretch from the second conserved V-encoded cysteine to the conserved J-encoded phenylalanine. The earlier analysis of about 640 of the donors excluded any sequence lacking an unambiguous match to a single V gene segment. In an earlier analysis of 587 of the donors, a V segment was called functional when productive rearrangements were above 56.7%, and segregating when the standard deviation between donors exceeded 5%. A statistical classification framework was built for diagnosing cytomegalovirus status from the catalog of TCR beta chain sequences. In a later analysis, V and J genes were assigned by comparing TCR nucleotide sequences against IMGT/GENE-DB human TR gene sequences. A later analysis assigned CDR3 sequences and most-parsimonious VDJ recombination scenarios with the TCRdist pipeline. In a later analysis, each TCR beta chain was defined by its CDR3 amino acid sequence together with its V-gene family, and reads without a unique V-gene family were excluded. To address suspected cross-contamination and a sequencing artifact, a later analysis removed 550 to 750 highly shared, low-generation-probability nucleotide sequences. In a later analysis, a clonal expansion index was calculated for each public chain from normalized within-repertoire ranks of inferred template counts. In a later analysis, generation probabilities were computed using a VDJ recombination model fitted to out-of-frame rearrangements, and the results were checked against IGoR. A later analysis scored TCR-TCR, TCR-HLA and TCR-CMV co-occurrence with hypergeometric tests, applying a repertoire-size bias correction to TCR pairs. A later analysis estimated false discovery rates by permuting HLA or CMV assignments 20 times. A later analysis grouped co-occurring TCRs with DBSCAN, adding TCRdist sequence similarity when clustering within HLA-allele-positive subsets. Repertoires with fewer than 30,000 or more than 120,000 public chains were left out of co-occurrence clustering, as were five repertoires with anomalous nucleotide sharing. TCRdb mirrors the immuneACCESS table, restricted to in-frame sequences. Some clones are absent from its copies; in checked studies, under half trace to an unresolved V gene, and the reason for the others is unknown. The V and J calls and clone size come from that table; D and trimming were worked out from the DNA. This sample holds about 210,000 clones; approximately 79% were observed only once. Less than 2% of the sample comes from the top ten.

In total, over 600 healthy bone marrow donors made up the cohort. Cohort members were all nominally healthy when sampled, although unrecorded immune exposures were likely present. The donor was CMV seronegative and was included in the group of approximately 350 seronegative cohort members. Every donor gave a peripheral blood sample, and the peripheral blood mononuclear cells from that sample were used for TCR beta sequencing. The Qiagen DNeasy Blood Extraction Kit was used to extract genomic DNA from the blood cell samples. This TCR was recovered from a male donor in good health and CMV-seronegative. The sequenced material came from PBMCs.

The DNA sequence is as follows: TGTGCCAGCACCACGGGCGACAGGGACGGCTACACCTTC. This encodes CASTTGDRDGYTF. The V and J genes are TRBV28 and TRBJ1-2, with 7 bases in between that match TRBD1. Including cysteine and phenylalanine, the CDR3 has 13 amino acids. Only the CDR3 DNA is retained, 39 bases long and in frame from the first base. The germline V gene encodes CDR1 MDHEN and CDR2 SYDVKM. V is trimmed back by 7 bases and J by 8 bases, and the junction contains 10 bases that no gene match accounts for.